Listed below are T cell receptor beta chains from one sample, sequenced in a study of control samples from healthy donors and cancer patients. Here immunoSEQ multiplex PCR was the method, and the copy in TCRdb shows in-frame clones only, minus some. The profile shows approximately 84,000 clones, approximately 78% of them singletons. The sequencing input was blood. The receptors here all came from a woman aged 55-70 years in good health. Both conserved end residues are part of each CDR3. The order of the fields is J gene, V gene, clone size, D gene, CDR3 protein, CDR3 DNA. The D gene is left open where the match is weak. Only some rows state a clone size, as once, few, many or a class for expanded clones.

J: TRBJ1-2; V: TRBV18; size: NA; D: NA; CDR3: CASSPRPADRYYGYTF; DNA: TGTGCCAGCTCACCCCGCCCCGCAGACCGGTACTATGGCTACACCTTC
J: TRBJ1-1; V: TRBV7-9; size: NA; D: NA; CDR3: CASSLRGEGRLNTEAFF; DNA: TGTGCCAGCAGCTTAAGGGGGGAAGGCAGACTGAACACTGAAGCTTTCTTT
J: TRBJ1-5; V: TRBV29-1; size: few; D: TRBD1; CDR3: CSVVGRGNQPQHF; DNA: TGCAGCGTTGTCGGCAGGGGGAATCAGCCCCAGCATTTT
J: TRBJ2-3; V: TRBV5-6; size: NA; D: TRBD2; CDR3: CASSLAPSGDTQYF; DNA: TGTGCCAGCAGCTTGGCCCCTAGCGGGGATACGCAGTATTTT
J: TRBJ2-4; V: TRBV15; size: NA; D: TRBD2; CDR3: CATSRAGASGGSNIQYF; DNA: TGTGCCACCAGCAGAGCGGGGGCTAGCGGGGGGTCAAACATTCAGTACTTC
J: TRBJ1-1; V: TRBV12-3/TRBV12-4; size: NA; D: NA; CDR3: CASSFRAAFF; DNA: TGTGCCAGCAGTTTCAGGGCGGCTTTCTTT
J: TRBJ2-2; V: TRBV27; size: NA; D: NA; CDR3: CASNTQAPGTGELFF; DNA: TGTGCCAGCAACACCCAGGCCCCAGGCACCGGGGAGCTGTTTTTT
J: TRBJ2-1; V: TRBV19; size: NA; D: TRBD2; CDR3: CASSPSGGRAPLF; DNA: TGTGCCAGTAGTCCGTCTGGCGGGAGGGCCCCCCTCTTC
J: TRBJ1-5; V: TRBV6-5; size: NA; D: NA; CDR3: CASSSGDTGMAQHF; DNA: TGTGCCAGCAGTTCAGGAGACACAGGTATGGCCCAGCATTTT
J: TRBJ1-1; V: TRBV18; size: NA; D: NA; CDR3: CASSQVVAENTEAFF; DNA: TGTGCCAGCTCACAGGTGGTGGCAGAGAACACTGAAGCTTTCTTT
J: TRBJ1-2; V: TRBV12-3/TRBV12-4; size: NA; D: NA; CDR3: CASSFRGGYGYTF; DNA: TGTGCCAGCAGTTTCCGGGGAGGTTACGGCTACACCTTC
J: TRBJ2-1; V: TRBV12-5; size: NA; D: TRBD2; CDR3: CASGPGLAGGVEQFF; DNA: TGTGCTAGTGGTCCGGGACTAGCGGGAGGTGTTGAGCAGTTCTTC
J: TRBJ2-1; V: TRBV29-1; size: NA; D: NA; CDR3: CSVVKGRDEQFF; DNA: TGCAGCGTTGTTAAGGGGCGGGATGAGCAGTTCTTC
J: TRBJ2-1; V: TRBV19; size: NA; D: NA; CDR3: CASKETNSYNEQFF; DNA: TGTGCCAGTAAGGAGACGAACTCCTACAATGAGCAGTTCTTC
J: TRBJ2-1; V: TRBV11-2; size: NA; D: NA; CDR3: CASSLGPTNEQFF; DNA: TGTGCCAGCAGCTTGGGACCAACTAATGAGCAGTTCTTC
J: TRBJ1-2; V: TRBV12-3/TRBV12-4; size: few; D: NA; CDR3: CASSLEARGGYTF; DNA: TGTGCCAGCAGTTTAGAGGCTCGAGGTGGCTACACCTTC
J: TRBJ1-5; V: TRBV11-2; size: NA; D: NA; CDR3: CASSLFDLNQPQHF; DNA: TGTGCCAGCAGCTTATTCGACCTAAATCAGCCCCAGCATTTT
J: TRBJ2-7; V: TRBV18; size: once; D: TRBD2; CDR3: CASSPQASGIYEQYF; DNA: TGTGCCAGCTCACCACAGGCTAGCGGGATCTACGAGCAGTACTTC
J: TRBJ2-2; V: TRBV7-6; size: NA; D: TRBD2; CDR3: CASSPWSGSTGELFF; DNA: TGTGCCAGCAGCCCCTGGAGCGGGAGCACCGGGGAGCTGTTTTTT
J: TRBJ2-3; V: TRBV5-4; size: NA; D: NA; CDR3: CASSSKVSTDTQYF; DNA: TGTGCCAGCAGCTCGAAAGTTTCCACAGATACGCAGTATTTT
J: TRBJ2-7; V: TRBV7-9; size: NA; D: NA; CDR3: CASSFTGSSYEQYF; DNA: TGTGCCAGCAGCTTCACAGGTTCTTCCTACGAGCAGTACTTC
J: TRBJ1-5; V: TRBV27; size: NA; D: NA; CDR3: CASSLFGQGRKQPQHF; DNA: TGTGCCAGCAGTTTATTCGGGCAGGGGAGAAAGCAGCCCCAGCATTTT
J: TRBJ2-1; V: TRBV24-1; size: NA; D: NA; CDR3: CATSDFRTAYNEQFF; DNA: TGTGCCACCAGTGATTTTAGGACAGCCTACAATGAGCAGTTCTTC
J: TRBJ1-3; V: TRBV5-1; size: NA; D: NA; CDR3: CASSFDGNTIYF; DNA: TGCGCCAGCAGCTTCGACGGAAACACCATATATTTT
J: TRBJ2-7; V: TRBV6-5; size: NA; D: TRBD1; CDR3: CASSYLGQEYEQYF; DNA: TGTGCCAGCAGTTACCTGGGACAGGAGTACGAGCAGTACTTC
J: TRBJ2-3; V: TRBV15; size: NA; D: TRBD2; CDR3: CATSSGLAGGPSAVTQYF; DNA: TGTGCCACCAGCAGCGGACTAGCGGGAGGACCCTCCGCAGTTACGCAGTATTTT
J: TRBJ2-2; V: TRBV9; size: NA; D: NA; CDR3: CASLYIGELFF; DNA: TGTGCCAGCTTGTATATCGGGGAGCTGTTTTTT
J: TRBJ2-3; V: TRBV10-1; size: NA; D: TRBD2; CDR3: CASSEGAGGPAAQYF; DNA: TGCGCCAGCAGTGAGGGAGCGGGAGGGCCTGCGGCGCAGTATTTT
J: TRBJ2-1; V: TRBV5-8; size: medium-sized; D: NA; CDR3: CASSLVPIGDPLSYNEQFF; DNA: TGTGCCAGCAGCTTGGTGCCGATAGGGGATCCACTTTCCTACAATGAGCAGTTCTTC
J: TRBJ2-5; V: TRBV27; size: NA; D: TRBD2; CDR3: CASSAGLAGGLQETQYF; DNA: TGTGCCAGCAGTGCGGGACTAGCGGGGGGCCTCCAAGAGACCCAGTACTTC
J: TRBJ2-1; V: TRBV5-5; size: NA; D: NA; CDR3: CASSYRPGVSYNEQFF; DNA: TGTGCCAGCAGCTACAGACCAGGCGTCTCCTACAATGAGCAGTTCTTC
J: TRBJ2-5; V: TRBV2; size: NA; D: NA; CDR3: CASTRGGPGGDGETQYF; DNA: TGTGCCAGCACCCGGGGGGGCCCAGGGGGCGATGGGGAGACCCAGTACTTC